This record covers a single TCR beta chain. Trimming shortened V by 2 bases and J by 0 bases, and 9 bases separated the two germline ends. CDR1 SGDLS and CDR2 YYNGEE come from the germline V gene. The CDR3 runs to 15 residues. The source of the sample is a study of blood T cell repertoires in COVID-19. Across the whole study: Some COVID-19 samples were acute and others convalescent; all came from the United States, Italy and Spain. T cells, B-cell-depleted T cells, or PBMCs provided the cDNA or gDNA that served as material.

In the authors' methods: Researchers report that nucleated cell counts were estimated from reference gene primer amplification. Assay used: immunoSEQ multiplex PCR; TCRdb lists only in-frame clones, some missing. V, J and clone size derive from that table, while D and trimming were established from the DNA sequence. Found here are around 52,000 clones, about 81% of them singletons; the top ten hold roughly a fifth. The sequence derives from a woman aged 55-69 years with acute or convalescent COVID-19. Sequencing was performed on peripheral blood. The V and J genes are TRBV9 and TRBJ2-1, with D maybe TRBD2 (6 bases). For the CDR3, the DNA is TGTGCCAGCAGCGTTCGCGGGGACTCCTACAATGAGCAGTTCTTC. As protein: CASSVRGDSYNEQFF.